Following are 30 T cell receptor beta chains from one sample sequenced in a study of regulatory T cells in long-lasting Graves disease. CDR3-region Arm-PCR and iRepertoire HTBI primers produced the TCR beta libraries. One entry per CDR3 protein, called by TCRdb with MiXCR from the multiplex PCR reads. The repertoire holds hundreds of thousands of distinct CDR3 sequences, about 15% seen once, with approximately 18% in the top ten. Time point given: newly diagnosed GD, antithyroid drugs for less than 3 months. The TCR library used RNA extracted from PBMCs. This sample also belongs to another study, concerning T cells in Graves' hyperthyroidism and ophthalmopathy.

The starting material was peripheral blood mononuclear cells (PBMCs), obtained at new diagnosis, from a patient treated with antithyroid drugs. These receptors came from a woman between 25 and 40 years old with Graves disease.

Ten or more counts support this clonotype. This chain uses TRBV6-1 with TRBJ2-1; 8 positions match TRBD1. The CDR3 extends over 15 amino acids. In germline, CDR1 is MNHNS, CDR2 SASEGT. Trimming took 7 bases from V and 5 from J; bases not matched to a gene: 10. CDR3: CASTWDRFPNNEQFF. CDR3 bases: TGTGCCAGCACCTGGGACAGGTTCCCCAACAATGAGCAGTTCTTC.

This clonotype was observed many times. V is TRBV7-3 and J is TRBJ1-4; D gene unclear. This CDR3 spans 16 amino acids. Trimming stripped 1 base from V and 0 bases from J, with 9 bases between. Germline V gene sequence: CDR1 SGHTA, CDR2 FQGTGA. The CDR3 region is CASSLSPGATNEKLFF. The CDR3 DNA reads TGTGCCAGCAGCTTAAGTCCTGGGGCAACTAATGAAAAACTGTTTTTT.

In its sample, this clonotype was seen many times. V usage is TRBV2 and J usage is TRBJ1-2; 7 bases line up with TRBD1. The junction had 2 bases not matched to a gene; V was cut back by 6 bases and J by 1 base. CDR3 size: 13 residues. Germline-derived CDR1 and CDR2 are SNHLY and FYNNEI. CDR3 residues: CASSRQGNYGYTF. CDR3 in DNA: TGTGCCAGCAGCAGACAGGGTAACTATGGCTACACCTTC.

The chain is built from TRBV28 and TRBJ2-2; D is ambiguous. Trimming left V 7 bases short and J 5 bases short, with 14 bases between. This CDR3 region has 14 residues. From germline, CDR1 is MDHEN and CDR2 SYDVKM. CDR3 sequence reads: CASITTPTTGELFF. The CDR3 coding sequence is TGTGCCAGCATCACGACGCCCACGACCGGGGAGCTGTTTTTT.

This clonotype has only a few counts. The chain is built from TRBV19 and TRBJ2-7; D perhaps matches TRBD2 (6 bases). The length of the CDR3 is 14 residues. CDR1 LNHDA and CDR2 SQIVND come from the germline V gene (reference sequence). V was pared by 3 bases and J by 0 bases, with 9 bases between. Written as DNA, the CDR3 is TGTGCCAGTAGTATTTGGGGAGGCTCCTACGAGCAGTACTTC. It specifies CASSIWGGSYEQYF.

This clonotype was recorded at least ten times. The chain couples TRBV6-5 to TRBJ1-1; no clear D gene. This CDR3 is 14 amino acids long. CDR1 MNHEY and CDR2 SVGAGI come from the germline V gene. Trimming shortened V by 2 bases and J by 4 bases, and 11 bases separated the two germline ends. CDR3: CASSYEAGPTEAFF. The CDR3 region has the DNA TGTGCCAGCAGTTACGAGGCCGGACCCACTGAAGCTTTCTTT.

This clonotype was picked up a small number of times. The CDR3 region has the DNA TGTGCCAGCTCACCGGAGGGACTGGTTAGCAATCAGCCCCAGCATTTT. Its protein product is CASSPEGLVSNQPQHF. The chain recombines TRBV18 with TRBJ1-5, with a possible D match to TRBD1 (5 bases). The CDR3 consists of 16 residues. Germline CDR1 and CDR2: KGHSH and LQKENI. The germline V and J ends were trimmed by 3 bases and 0 bases, with 12 bases remaining between them.

The chain joins TRBV12-3 or TRBV12-4 to TRBJ1-4, with 10 nucleotides matching TRBD1. The length of the CDR3 is 17 residues. V lost 5 bases, J lost 8 bases, and 14 bases stayed unmatched. The CDR3 DNA sequence: TGTGCCAGCAGTCCCCGGGACAGGGGCTTTCGTGCGGAAAAACTGTTTTTT. This encodes CASSPRDRGFRAEKLFF.

This clonotype has only a few counts. The genes are TRBV25-1 and TRBJ1-5, with a weak D call TRBD1 (5 bases). With 4 bases removed from V and 11 bases from J, the gap between germline ends came to 18 bases. Germline loops: CDR1 MGHDK, CDR2 SYGVNS. This CDR3 has 14 residues. The CDR3 protein is CASSGGPSNGAQHF. CDR3 bases: TGTGCCAGCAGTGGGGGACCTAGCAATGGGGCCCAGCATTTT.

Ten or more counts support this clonotype. J is TRBJ2-7 and V is TRBV6-1; 9 positions agree with TRBD1. The CDR3 extends over 15 amino acids. Germline CDR1 is MNHNS and CDR2 is SASEGT. After removal of 2 bases from V and 0 bases from J, the junction contained 2 bases not matched to a gene. The CDR3 spells CASSEQTGGSYEQYF. CDR3 DNA: TGTGCCAGCAGTGAACAGACAGGGGGCTCCTACGAGCAGTACTTC.

The CDR3 spells CASSPYGTGLNEQYF. DNA for the CDR3: TGTGCCAGCTCACCATACGGGACAGGCCTTAACGAGCAGTACTTC. V is TRBV18 and J is TRBJ2-7; 8 bases match TRBD1. The length of the CDR3 is 15 residues. Trimming at V came to 2 bases and at J to 5 bases, leaving 8 bases not matched to a gene. Germline CDR1 reads KGHSH; CDR2 reads LQKENI. Based on the CDR3 plus reference TRBV18 and TRBJ2-7, the full variable domain is NAGVMQNPRHLVRRRGQEARLRCSPMKGHSHVYWYRQLPEEGLKFMVYLQKENIIDESGMPKERFSAEFPKEGPSILRIQQVVRGDSAAYFCASSPYGTGLNEQYFGPGTRLTVT.

The table lists this clonotype with many counts. V usage is TRBV7-3 and J usage is TRBJ2-3; D is ambiguous. Trimming left V 5 bases short and J 6 bases short, with 9 bases between. From germline, CDR1 is SGHTA and CDR2 FQGTGA. The CDR3 has 12 amino acids. The CDR3 spells CASSQDWDTQYF. Here the CDR3 DNA reads TGTGCCAGCAGCCAAGATTGGGATACGCAGTATTTT.

This clonotype was counted many times. The chain couples TRBV24-1 to TRBJ1-2, with D perhaps TRBD1 (6 bases). The V gene's germline CDR1 is KGHDR and CDR2 SFDVKD. This CDR3 contains 14 residues. With 1 base removed from V and 8 bases from J, the gap between germline ends came to 13 bases. CDR3 residues: CATSDFPGQGGYTF. The DNA for the CDR3 is TGTGCCACCAGTGATTTTCCGGGACAAGGCGGCTACACCTTC.

CDR3 sequence: CASSQLRDQPQHF. CDR3 sequence (DNA): TGTGCCAGCAGCCAACTCAGGGATCAGCCCCAGCATTTT. The chain joins TRBV3-1 to TRBJ1-5; tentatively, D is TRBD1 (5 bases). CDR1 LGHDT and CDR2 YNNKEL come from the germline V gene (reference sequence). V was cut by 2 bases and J by 5 bases, with 7 bases left in between. The length of the CDR3 is 13 residues.

This clonotype was counted many times. This sequence joins TRBV20-1 and TRBJ1-5; the match to TRBD1 covers 9 bases. The CDR3 is made up of 13 amino acids. In germline, CDR1 is DFQATT, CDR2 SNEGSKA (reference sequence). V lost 5 bases, J lost 7 bases, and 6 bases stayed unmatched. The DNA for the CDR3 is TGCAGTGCTCGTCGGGACAGGGACCAGCCCCAGCATTTT. It specifies CSARRDRDQPQHF.

The chain uses TRBV24-1 and TRBJ2-7, with D unclear. V lost 4 bases and J lost 5, with 23 bases in between. CDR3 length: 17 residues. CDR1 is KGHDR, CDR2 SFDVKD, per germline. CDR3 in amino acids: CATSEVKDLLCENEQYF. The CDR3, as DNA: TGTGCCACCAGTGAGGTCAAGGATCTGTTGTGTGAAAACGAGCAGTACTTC.

The sample holds many counts of this clonotype. This chain joins TRBV6-5 and TRBJ2-7, with TRBD1 identical over 7 bases. The V gene end was trimmed by 0 bases and the J gene end by 7 bases; junction bases not matched to a gene: 0. Per germline, CDR1 MNHEY and CDR2 SVGAGI. The CDR3 consists of 12 residues. CDR3 nucleotides: TGTGCCAGCAGTTACTCGACAGGGGAGCAGTACTTC. It yields the protein CASSYSTGEQYF.

The CDR3 region has the DNA TGTGCCAGCAGCCCCGGACTAGCCTGGGCTGAGCAGTTCTTC. This encodes CASSPGLAWAEQFF. This chain links TRBV6-1 with TRBJ2-1; 8 nucleotides line up with TRBD2. Germline-derived CDR1 and CDR2 are MNHNS and SASEGT. V lost 6 bases and J lost 9; bases outside the gene matches: 10. The CDR3 loop spans 14 amino acids.

J is TRBJ2-1 and V is TRBV30; 14 bases line up with TRBD2. V lost 4 bases and J lost 11; bases outside the gene matches: 4. This CDR3 has 13 residues. The germline V gene has CDR1 GTSNPN and CDR2 SVGIG (reference sequence). The CDR3 DNA reads TGTGCCTGGAAAGGACTAGCGGGAGGCAAGCAGTTCTTC. Its protein product is CAWKGLAGGKQFF.

The chain couples TRBV4-1 to TRBJ2-7; 9 nucleotides align to TRBD1. Germline V gene data show CDR1 as MGHRA and CDR2 as YSYEKL. The CDR3 totals 16 residues. The V and J ends lost 3 bases and 3 bases, in that order; junction bases with no gene match: 9. DNA for the CDR3: TGCGCCAGCAGCCACTTCACCCGGGACAGGGACTACGAGCAGTACTTC. It yields the protein CASSHFTRDRDYEQYF.

At least ten counts were recorded for this clonotype. This chain uses TRBV28 with TRBJ1-2; 9 bases align to TRBD1. The ends lost 4 bases at V and 4 bases at J; junction bases unmatched: 10. CDR3 size: 16 residues. Germline V gene data show CDR1 as MDHEN and CDR2 as SYDVKM. The CDR3 DNA reads TGTGCCAGCAGTTCCGCATCGGGACAGGGCGGCTATGGCTACACCTTC. It is translated as CASSSASGQGGYGYTF.

J is TRBJ2-7 and V is TRBV19; 9 bases align to TRBD2. J gave up 4 bases and V 7 bases, and 11 bases lay outside the gene matches. The CDR3 loop spans 15 amino acids. Germline V CDR1 and CDR2: LNHDA, SQIVND (reference sequence). Written as DNA, the CDR3 is TGTGCCAGTATTGACGCCGCCAGCGGGAGGTACGAGCAGTACTTC. Residues: CASIDAASGRYEQYF.

Only a few counts were recorded for this clonotype. This chain links TRBV18 with TRBJ2-2; unclear D gene. CDR1 and CDR2 from the germline V gene are KGHSH and LQKENI. CDR3 length: 14 amino acids. Trimming cost V 2 bases and J 8 bases, with 12 bases left between them. CDR3 region: CASSPRSTQGELFF. The CDR3 DNA sequence: TGTGCCAGCTCACCAAGGTCCACCCAGGGGGAGCTGTTTTTT. Using reference TRBV18 and TRBJ2-2 for the parts outside the CDR3, the full variable domain is NAGVMQNPRHLVRRRGQEARLRCSPMKGHSHVYWYRQLPEEGLKFMVYLQKENIIDESGMPKERFSAEFPKEGPSILRIQQVVRGDSAAYFCASSPRSTQGELFFGEGSRLTVL.

The chain links TRBV20-1 to TRBJ2-2; weak D call: TRBD1 (5 bases). CDR3 length: 12 residues. Deletions cut 3 bases from V and 5 bases from J, with 7 bases between. CDR1 and CDR2 from the germline V gene are DFQATT and SNEGSKA (reference sequence). CDR3 nucleotide sequence: TGCAGTGCTAGGACAGTGACCGGGGAGCTGTTTTTT. Its protein is CSARTVTGELFF.

The J gene is TRBJ1-4, the V gene TRBV7-9; TRBD1 is a possible D gene (5 bases). Trimming took 2 bases from V and 0 from J, leaving 7 bases between them. Germline CDR1 and CDR2: SEHNR and FQNEAQ (reference sequence). CDR3 length equals 15 residues. CDR3 DNA sequence: TGTGCCAGCAGCTTATCAGGGCCAACTAATGAAAAACTGTTTTTT. The encoded protein is CASSLSGPTNEKLFF.

CDR3 sequence: CASSFSLAYTYSTDTQYF. DNA for the CDR3: TGTGCCAGCAGCTTCTCCCTAGCTTACACATATAGCACAGATACGCAGTATTTT. The J gene is TRBJ2-3, the V gene TRBV5-4; D possibly corresponds to TRBD2 (5 bases). Trimming cost V 2 bases and J 0 bases, with 19 bases left between them. This CDR3 is built from 18 residues. Germline V gene sequence: CDR1 SGHNT, CDR2 YYREEE (reference sequence). The variable domain in full, completed from reference TRBV5-4 and TRBJ2-3, reads ETGVTQSPTHLIKTRGQQVTLRCSSQSGHNTVSWYQQALGQGPQFIFQYYREEENGRGNFPPRFSGLQFPNYSSELNVNALELDDSALYLCASSFSLAYTYSTDTQYFGPGTRLTVL.

In this sample, this clonotype turned up a few times. The J gene is TRBJ1-2, the V gene TRBV3-1; maybe TRBD1 (5 bases). Between the trimmed V and J ends, which lost 1 base and 4 bases, there was a span of 7 bases. This CDR3 is built from 13 residues. The germline V gene has CDR1 LGHDT and CDR2 YNNKEL (reference sequence). Written as DNA, the CDR3 is TGTGCCAGCAGCCAAGCAGGGACCTATGGCTACACCTTC. Its translation is CASSQAGTYGYTF.

This clonotype was recorded at least ten times. The V and J genes are TRBV2 and TRBJ1-1; D possibly corresponds to TRBD1 (6 bases). Trimming shortened V by 8 bases and J by 2 bases, and 15 bases separated the two germline ends. The CDR3 covers 14 residues. CDR1 SNHLY and CDR2 FYNNEI come from the germline V gene. CDR3 loop: CASHRRGTNTEAFF. CDR3 in DNA: TGTGCCAGCCACCGGAGGGGGACAAACACTGAAGCTTTCTTT.

The chain links TRBV11-2 to TRBJ2-1; D might be TRBD1 or TRBD2, each matching 5 bases. The assigned J gene may be wrong: the sequence end matches TRBJ2-5 better. Germline lookup yields CDR1 SGHAT and CDR2 FQNNGV. CDR3 length equals 15 residues. In nucleotides, the CDR3 is TGTGCCAGCAGCTCCGTACATGGGGGAGAAGAGACCCAGTACTTC. Translating it yields CASSSVHGGEETQYF.

This clonotype has a count of ten or more. This chain's CDR3 is CASSVEGIGGEQYF. CDR3 in DNA: TGTGCCAGCAGCGTAGAGGGAATAGGTGGCGAGCAGTACTTC. The V and J genes are TRBV9 and TRBJ2-7; D gene unclear. Germline CDR1 is SGDLS and CDR2 is YYNGEE. The length of the CDR3 is 14 residues. V lost 0 bases and J lost 6, with 13 bases in between.